The clone carrying this TCR beta chain has a handful of counts. This entry is derived from a study of T cell changes during pregnancy in multiple sclerosis. The repertoire was sequenced with immunoSEQ multiplex PCR; TCRdb's copy has only in-frame clones and lacks some. The sample lists tens of thousands of clones; about nine tenths were seen once. The length of the CDR3 is 15 residues. Trimming took off 2 bases at V and 13 bases at J, with 21 bases between the two ends. Germline V gives CDR1 GTSNPN, CDR2 SVGIG (reference sequence). The starting material was peripheral blood, obtained in the second trimester of pregnancy. The source is a female donor with multiple sclerosis, enrolled in a pregnancy study. V usage is TRBV30 and J usage is TRBJ1-6; the D gene is possibly TRBD1 (6 bases). DNA for the CDR3: TGTGCCTGGAGTAGGGGGAAAGGTTTGGGTTCGCCCCTCCACTTT. It specifies CAWSRGKGLGSPLHF.